This T cell receptor beta chain originates from a study of shared clonotypes between healthy human individuals. About the research overall: CD4 naive and CD4 memory each took three plates per donor, while CD8 naive took two and CD8 memory one. Overall study findings and caveats: A handful of donors showed sharing of 4.5% to 6% of naive CD4 clonotypes.

CD45RO-negative, CCR7-positively selected cells formed the naive CD8 fraction, excluding terminally differentiated effector memory CD45RA+ cells. Several immunoSEQ 96-well plates shared each subset's DNA, each plate a replicate. TCRdb's copy holds only in-frame clones and misses some; the assay was immunoSEQ multiplex PCR. The sample holds about 2.1 million clones; around 93% are singletons and the top ten take over 1.5%. As regards this clone: Its antigen remains unidentified. Distinct nucleotide sequences in the sample also encode this CDR3.

The sequenced sample consisted of naive CD8+ T cells from PBMCs. This TCR was recovered from a young man in good health. Some clones in this sample may be carry-over from other donors' samples.

The CDR3 coding sequence is TGTGCCTGGAGTGCCCCACTTGAGCAGTTCTTC. The encoded protein is CAWSAPLEQFF. The chain uses TRBV30 and TRBJ2-1; D ambiguous. The V and J ends lost 1 base and 9 bases respectively, with 7 bases between them. This CDR3 region has 11 residues. The germline CDR1 and CDR2 sequences are GTSNPN and SVGIG (reference sequence).